This entry features one T cell receptor (beta chain) sequence. Its antigen remains unidentified. This entry is derived from a study of shared clonotypes between healthy human individuals. Study-level background: Donors were two women and three men aged 18 to 49. Every donor yielded three CD4 naive, three CD4 memory, two CD8 naive and one CD8 memory plate.

The protocol was immunoSEQ multiplex PCR, while the TCRdb copy is restricted to in-frame clones and leaves out a portion. The data contain about 2.3 million clones, 85% to 95% of them singletons. Between the trimmed V and J ends, which lost 1 base and 5 bases, there was a span of 12 bases. This CDR3 spans 15 amino acids. Germline loops: CDR1 LGHNA, CDR2 YNFKEQ. Study results and limitations: The expectation was that sequencing depth would affect clonotype sharing among donors.

This sequence was found in a man aged 18 to 30 in good health. Some clones in this sample may be carry-over from other donors' samples. The sequencing input was naive CD4+ T cells from PBMCs. Documented subset: CD45RA+ positively selected. The V gene is TRBV4-2, the J gene TRBJ2-1; D is possibly TRBD2 (6 bases). This CDR3 is CASSQVHGRDNEQFF. The CDR3 DNA is TGTGCCAGCAGCCAAGTACACGGGAGAGACAATGAGCAGTTCTTC.